A selection of T cell receptor beta chains follows, all from one sample in a study of T cells in Graves' hyperthyroidism and ophthalmopathy. One entry per CDR3 protein results from TCRdb running MiXCR on the multiplex PCR reads. The sample shows fewer than 400,000 distinct CDR3 sequences, over 12% of them seen only once. The sequenced sample was blood. Receptor source: a man between 45 and 60 years old with Graves' ophthalmopathy. Each CDR3 is given with its conserved first and last residue. The order of the fields is CDR3 protein, CDR3 length, V gene, J gene, clone size. For some rows the clone size is stated as once, few or many, or as a class when expanded; others skip it.

CASSLGPAGGETSMEQYF	18	TRBV5-1	TRBJ2-7	many
CASVVGEGAGNTIYF	15	TRBV28	TRBJ1-3	many
CASSLTGTGGYTF	13	TRBV12-3/TRBV12-4	TRBJ1-2	many
CATSEGGGGPNNEQFF	16	TRBV24-1	TRBJ2-1	few
CASSVRQPQETQYF	14	TRBV13	TRBJ2-5	-
CASSYGTTTRYEQYF	15	TRBV6-6	TRBJ2-7	many
CASSSGTSGKTQYF	14	TRBV3-1	TRBJ2-5	-
CASSHGRIPYEQYF	14	TRBV4-1	TRBJ2-7	many
CASNSYLTTGANVLTF	16	TRBV19	TRBJ2-6	-
CASSQVYVVGSYEQYF	16	TRBV4-1	TRBJ2-7	many
CASRFGTSNTGELFF	15	TRBV6-2/TRBV6-3	TRBJ2-2	many
CSAAGTGGFDTQYF	14	TRBV29-1	TRBJ2-3	-
CSARAILGNQPQHF	14	TRBV20-1	TRBJ1-5	few
CASRFEAGTAIWTQYF	16	TRBV12-3/TRBV12-4	TRBJ2-5	few
CSAPPGGETQYF	12	TRBV20-1	TRBJ2-5	many
CASTPRVGSYEQYF	14	TRBV5-1	TRBJ2-7	-
CASSPRAQGAVYGYTF	16	TRBV28	TRBJ1-2	many
CASSQGESWNYYEQYF	16	TRBV7-8	TRBJ2-7	many
CASSTGISSYNEQFF	15	TRBV11-2	TRBJ2-1	many
CASSLKGREHQSNQPQHF	18	TRBV12-3/TRBV12-4	TRBJ1-5	many
CASRQRRNTEAFF	13	TRBV6-1	TRBJ1-1	many
CASSPRTGEETQYF	14	TRBV11-2	TRBJ2-5	many
CASSPLSVYATDTQYF	16	TRBV14	TRBJ2-3	once
CAWSVLDSTGELFF	14	TRBV30	TRBJ2-2	many
CASSNGSGPRTDTQYF	16	TRBV6-5	TRBJ2-3	-
CASSGLQGGGGTGELFF	17	TRBV5-1	TRBJ2-2	-